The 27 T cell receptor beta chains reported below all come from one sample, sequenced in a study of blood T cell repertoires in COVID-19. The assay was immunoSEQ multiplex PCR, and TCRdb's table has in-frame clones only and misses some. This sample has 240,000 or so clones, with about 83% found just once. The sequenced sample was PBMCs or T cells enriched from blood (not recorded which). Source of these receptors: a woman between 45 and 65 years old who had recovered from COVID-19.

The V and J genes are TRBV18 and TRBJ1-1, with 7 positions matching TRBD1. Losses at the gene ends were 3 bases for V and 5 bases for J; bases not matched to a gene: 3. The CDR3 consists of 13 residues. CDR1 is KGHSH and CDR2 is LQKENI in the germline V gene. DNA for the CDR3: TGTGCCAGCTCACCGACAGGGTCGACTGAAGCTTTCTTT. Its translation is CASSPTGSTEAFF.

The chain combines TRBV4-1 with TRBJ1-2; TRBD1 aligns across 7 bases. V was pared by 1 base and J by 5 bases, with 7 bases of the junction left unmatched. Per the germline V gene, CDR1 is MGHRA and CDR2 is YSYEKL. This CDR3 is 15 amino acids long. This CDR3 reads CASSQGQETGYGYTF. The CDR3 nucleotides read TGCGCCAGCAGCCAAGGGCAGGAGACAGGGTATGGCTACACCTTC.

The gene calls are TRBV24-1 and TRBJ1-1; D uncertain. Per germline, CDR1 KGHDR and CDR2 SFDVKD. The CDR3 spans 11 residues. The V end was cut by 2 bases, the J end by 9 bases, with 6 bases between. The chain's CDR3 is CATSDSIQAFF. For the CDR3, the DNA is TGTGCCACCAGTGATTCCATTCAAGCTTTCTTT.

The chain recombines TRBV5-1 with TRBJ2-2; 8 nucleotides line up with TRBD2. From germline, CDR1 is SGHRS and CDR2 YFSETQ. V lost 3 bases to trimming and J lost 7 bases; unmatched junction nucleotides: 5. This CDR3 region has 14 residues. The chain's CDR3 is CASSCGGRDGELFF. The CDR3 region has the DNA TGCGCCAGCAGCTGCGGGGGGCGGGACGGGGAGCTGTTTTTT.

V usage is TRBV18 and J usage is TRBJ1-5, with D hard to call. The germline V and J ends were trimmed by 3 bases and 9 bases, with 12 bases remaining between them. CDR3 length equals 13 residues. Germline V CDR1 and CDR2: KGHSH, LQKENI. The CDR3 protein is CASSPPPGLPQHF. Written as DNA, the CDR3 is TGTGCCAGCTCACCCCCGCCAGGCCTGCCCCAGCATTTT.

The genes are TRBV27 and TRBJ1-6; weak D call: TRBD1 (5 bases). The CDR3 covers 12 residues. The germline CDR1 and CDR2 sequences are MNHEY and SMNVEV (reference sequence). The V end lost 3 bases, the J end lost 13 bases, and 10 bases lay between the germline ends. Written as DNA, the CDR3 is TGTGCCAGCAGTTTTCCAGGGCTGCCCCTCCACTTT. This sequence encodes CASSFPGLPLHF.

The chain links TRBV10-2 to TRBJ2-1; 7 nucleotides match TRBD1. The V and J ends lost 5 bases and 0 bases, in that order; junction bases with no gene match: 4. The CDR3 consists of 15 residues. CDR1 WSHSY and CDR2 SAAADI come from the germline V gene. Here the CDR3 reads CASSMTGSSYNEQFF. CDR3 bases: TGCGCCAGCAGTATGACAGGGAGCTCCTACAATGAGCAGTTCTTC.

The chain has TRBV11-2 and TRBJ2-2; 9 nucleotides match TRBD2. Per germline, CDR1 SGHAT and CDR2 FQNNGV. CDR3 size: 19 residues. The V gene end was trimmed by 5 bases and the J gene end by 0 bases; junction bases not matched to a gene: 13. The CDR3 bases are TGTGCCAGCAGCCTCATTGTTGGGGGCGGGAGGGCGAACACCGGGGAGCTGTTTTTT. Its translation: CASSLIVGGGRANTGELFF. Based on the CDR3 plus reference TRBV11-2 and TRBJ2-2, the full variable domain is EAGVAQSPRYKIIEKRQSVAFWCNPISGHATLYWYQQILGQGPKLLIQFQNNGVVDDSQLPKDRFSAERLKGVDSTLKIQPAKLEDSAVYLCASSLIVGGGRANTGELFFGEGSRLTVL.

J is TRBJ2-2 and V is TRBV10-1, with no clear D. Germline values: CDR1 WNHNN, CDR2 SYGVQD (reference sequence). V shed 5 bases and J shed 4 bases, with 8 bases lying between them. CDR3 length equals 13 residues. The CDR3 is CASSPGGTGELFF. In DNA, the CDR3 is TGCGCCAGCAGTCCCGGCGGCACCGGGGAGCTGTTTTTT.

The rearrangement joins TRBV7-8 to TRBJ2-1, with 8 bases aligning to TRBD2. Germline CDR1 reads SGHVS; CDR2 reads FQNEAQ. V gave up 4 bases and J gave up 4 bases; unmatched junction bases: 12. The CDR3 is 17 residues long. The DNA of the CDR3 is TGTGCCAGCAGCTCAGACCCGCGGGCGGGGGGATACAATGAGCAGTTCTTC. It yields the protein CASSSDPRAGGYNEQFF.

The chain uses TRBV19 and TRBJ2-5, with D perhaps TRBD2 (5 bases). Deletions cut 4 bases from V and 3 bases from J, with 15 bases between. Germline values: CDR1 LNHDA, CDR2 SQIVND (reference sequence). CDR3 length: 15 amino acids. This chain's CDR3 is CASSTTIGVEETQYF. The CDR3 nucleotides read TGTGCCAGTAGTACCACTATCGGGGTGGAAGAGACCCAGTACTTC.

In nucleotides, the CDR3 is TGTGCCAGCAGCACGATCCCCGGGACACGGAGCACAGATACGCAGTATTTT. Translation gives CASSTIPGTRSTDTQYF. The chain has TRBV7-9 and TRBJ2-3; TRBD1 might be the D (6 bases). From germline, CDR1 is SEHNR and CDR2 FQNEAQ (reference sequence). The CDR3 covers 17 residues. Trimming left V 5 bases short and J 0 bases short, with 18 bases between. Full variable domain (remainder filled in from reference TRBV7-9 and TRBJ2-3): DTGVSQNPRHKITKRGQNVTFRCDPISEHNRLYWYRQTLGQGPEFLTYFQNEAQLEKSRLLSDRFSAERPKGSFSTLEIQRTEQGDSAMYLCASSTIPGTRSTDTQYFGPGTRLTVL.

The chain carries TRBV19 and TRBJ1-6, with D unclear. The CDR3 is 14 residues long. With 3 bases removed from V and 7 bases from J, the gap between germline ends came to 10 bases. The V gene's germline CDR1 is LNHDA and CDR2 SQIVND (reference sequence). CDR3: CASSIFGENSPLHF. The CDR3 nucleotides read TGTGCCAGTAGTATCTTCGGGGAGAATTCACCCCTCCACTTT.

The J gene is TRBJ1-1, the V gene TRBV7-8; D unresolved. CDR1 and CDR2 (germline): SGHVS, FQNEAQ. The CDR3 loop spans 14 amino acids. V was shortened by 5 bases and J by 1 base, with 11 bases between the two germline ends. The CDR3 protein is CASSALDKNTEAFF. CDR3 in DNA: TGTGCCAGCAGCGCCTTAGACAAGAACACTGAAGCTTTCTTT.

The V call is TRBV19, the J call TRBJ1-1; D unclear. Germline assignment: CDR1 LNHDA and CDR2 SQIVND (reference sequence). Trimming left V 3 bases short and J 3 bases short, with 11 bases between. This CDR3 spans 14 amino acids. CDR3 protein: CASSMVTPDTEAFF. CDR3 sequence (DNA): TGTGCCAGTAGTATGGTGACTCCCGACACTGAAGCTTTCTTT.

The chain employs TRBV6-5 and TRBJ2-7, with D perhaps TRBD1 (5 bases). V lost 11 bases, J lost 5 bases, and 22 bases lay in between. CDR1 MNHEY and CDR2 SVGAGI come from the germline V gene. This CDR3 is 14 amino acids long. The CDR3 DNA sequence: TGTGCCGTACAAGGGGATACACCCATCCACGAGCAGTACTTC. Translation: CAVQGDTPIHEQYF.

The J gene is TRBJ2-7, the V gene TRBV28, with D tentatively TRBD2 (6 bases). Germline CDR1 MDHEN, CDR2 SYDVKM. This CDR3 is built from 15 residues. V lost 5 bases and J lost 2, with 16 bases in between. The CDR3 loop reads CASSLYRGVTYEQYF. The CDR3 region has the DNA TGTGCCAGCAGTCTCTACCGCGGGGTAACCTACGAGCAGTACTTC.

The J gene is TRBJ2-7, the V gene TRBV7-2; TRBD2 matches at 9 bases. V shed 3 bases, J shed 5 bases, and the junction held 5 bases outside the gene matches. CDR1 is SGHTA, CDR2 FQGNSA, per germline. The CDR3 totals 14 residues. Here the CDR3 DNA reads TGTGCCAGCAGCTTGACTAGCGGATGGGACGAGCAGTACTTC. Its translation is CASSLTSGWDEQYF.

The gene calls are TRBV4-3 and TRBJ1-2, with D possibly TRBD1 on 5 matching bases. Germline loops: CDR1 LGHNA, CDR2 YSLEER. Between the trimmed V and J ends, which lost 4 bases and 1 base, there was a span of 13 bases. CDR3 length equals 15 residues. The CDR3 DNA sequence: TGCGCCAGCAGCCCGGTGGAGGGGTATAACTATGGCTACACCTTC. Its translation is CASSPVEGYNYGYTF.

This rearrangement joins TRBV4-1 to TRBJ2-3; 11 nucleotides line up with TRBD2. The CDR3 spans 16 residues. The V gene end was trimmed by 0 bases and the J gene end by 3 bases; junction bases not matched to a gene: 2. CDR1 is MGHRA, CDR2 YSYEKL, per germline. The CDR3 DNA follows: TGCGCCAGCAGCCAAGAACTAGCGGGGGCAACAGATACGCAGTATTTT. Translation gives CASSQELAGATDTQYF.

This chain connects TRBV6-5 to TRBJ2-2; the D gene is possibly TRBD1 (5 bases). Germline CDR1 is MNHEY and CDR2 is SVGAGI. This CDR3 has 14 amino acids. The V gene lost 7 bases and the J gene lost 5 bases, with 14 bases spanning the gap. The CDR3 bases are TGTGCCAGCAAGTCCAGGGCAGGGACCGGGGAGCTGTTTTTT. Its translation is CASKSRAGTGELFF.

CDR3 DNA sequence: TGCGCCAGCAGCCAACCTCAAGAGACCCAGTACTTC. This sequence encodes CASSQPQETQYF. J is TRBJ2-5 and V is TRBV4-1; D is uncertain. V dropped 2 bases and J dropped 2 bases, with 3 bases sitting between them. This CDR3 has 12 amino acids. The germline gives CDR1 MGHRA, CDR2 YSYEKL.

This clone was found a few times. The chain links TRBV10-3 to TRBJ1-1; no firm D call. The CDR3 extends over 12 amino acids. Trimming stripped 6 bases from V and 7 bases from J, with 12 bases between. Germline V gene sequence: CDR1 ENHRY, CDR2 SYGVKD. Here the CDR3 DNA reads TGTGCCATCAGCCACCACGAGGGTGAAGCTTTCTTT. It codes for CAISHHEGEAFF.

The CDR3 is CASSLRDRGTQETQYF. The CDR3 nucleotides are TGTGCCAGCAGCCTTAGGGACAGGGGCACGCAAGAGACCCAGTACTTC. The genes are TRBV3-1 (or the pseudogene TRBV3-2) and TRBJ2-5; 10 bases agree with TRBD1. The germline CDR1 and CDR2 sequences are LGHDT and YNNKEL (reference sequence). The V and J ends lost 4 bases and 2 bases, in that order; junction bases with no gene match: 7. The CDR3 sequence is 16 residues long.

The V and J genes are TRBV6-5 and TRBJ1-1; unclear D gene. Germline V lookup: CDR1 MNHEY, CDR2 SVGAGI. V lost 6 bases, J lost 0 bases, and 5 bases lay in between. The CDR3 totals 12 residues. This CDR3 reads CASSRLNTEAFF. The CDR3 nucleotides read TGTGCCAGCAGCAGGCTGAACACTGAAGCTTTCTTT.

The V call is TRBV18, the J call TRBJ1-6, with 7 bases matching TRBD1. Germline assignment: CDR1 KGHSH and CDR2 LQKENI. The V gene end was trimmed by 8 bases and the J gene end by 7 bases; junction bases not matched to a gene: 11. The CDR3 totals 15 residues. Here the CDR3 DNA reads TGTGCCAGCCAGCCGAACAGGGGACAGAATTCACCCCTCCACTTT. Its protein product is CASQPNRGQNSPLHF.

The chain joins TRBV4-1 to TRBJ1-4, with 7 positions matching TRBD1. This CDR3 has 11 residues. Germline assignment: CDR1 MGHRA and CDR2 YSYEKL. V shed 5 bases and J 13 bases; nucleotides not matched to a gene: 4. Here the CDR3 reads CASSARTGLFF. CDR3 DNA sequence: TGCGCCAGCAGCGCTAGGACAGGACTGTTTTTT.